This TCR beta chain was sequenced during a study of control samples from healthy donors and cancer patients. The protocol was immunoSEQ multiplex PCR, while the TCRdb copy is restricted to in-frame clones and leaves out a portion. The data contain 150,000 to 200,000 clones, almost 90% of them seen just once; the ten biggest clones take up under 2%. A few counts support this clone. The source material was blood. The source of this sequence is a man aged 18 to 29 in good health.

Here the CDR3 reads CASSQDGRYGYTF. The CDR3 DNA reads TGTGCCAGCAGCCAAGACGGTCGCTATGGCTACACCTTC. The V call is TRBV11-3, the J call TRBJ1-2; D unclear. The CDR3 loop spans 13 amino acids. The ends were cut back, 5 bases at V and 4 bases at J, with 11 bases in the middle. Germline V gene sequence: CDR1 SGHNT, CDR2 YENEEA.